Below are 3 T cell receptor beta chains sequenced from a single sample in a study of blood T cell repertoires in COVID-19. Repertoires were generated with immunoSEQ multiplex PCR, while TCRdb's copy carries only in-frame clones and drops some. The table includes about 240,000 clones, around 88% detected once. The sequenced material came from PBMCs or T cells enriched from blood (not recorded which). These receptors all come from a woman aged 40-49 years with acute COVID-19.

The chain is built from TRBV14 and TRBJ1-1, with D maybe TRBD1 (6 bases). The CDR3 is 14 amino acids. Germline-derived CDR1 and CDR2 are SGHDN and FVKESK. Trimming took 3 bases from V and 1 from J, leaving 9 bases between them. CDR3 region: CASSHLTGNTEAFF. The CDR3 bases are TGTGCCAGCAGCCATCTGACAGGGAACACTGAAGCTTTCTTT.

The CDR3 sequence is CAWNRDNRSPLHF. Written as DNA, the CDR3 is TGTGCCTGGAACCGGGACAACAGGTCACCCCTCCACTTT. This chain uses TRBV30 with TRBJ1-6; the D gene is possibly TRBD1 (6 bases). The CDR3 extends over 13 amino acids. V was clipped by 4 bases and J by 10 bases, with 14 bases between them. Germline V gives CDR1 GTSNPN, CDR2 SVGIG (reference sequence).

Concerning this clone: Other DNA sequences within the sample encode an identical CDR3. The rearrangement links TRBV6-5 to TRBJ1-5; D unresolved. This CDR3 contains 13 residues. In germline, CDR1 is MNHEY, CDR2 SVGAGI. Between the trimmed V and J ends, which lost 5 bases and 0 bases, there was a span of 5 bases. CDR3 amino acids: CASSPYSNQPQHF. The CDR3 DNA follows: TGTGCCAGCAGTCCCTATAGCAATCAGCCCCAGCATTTT.